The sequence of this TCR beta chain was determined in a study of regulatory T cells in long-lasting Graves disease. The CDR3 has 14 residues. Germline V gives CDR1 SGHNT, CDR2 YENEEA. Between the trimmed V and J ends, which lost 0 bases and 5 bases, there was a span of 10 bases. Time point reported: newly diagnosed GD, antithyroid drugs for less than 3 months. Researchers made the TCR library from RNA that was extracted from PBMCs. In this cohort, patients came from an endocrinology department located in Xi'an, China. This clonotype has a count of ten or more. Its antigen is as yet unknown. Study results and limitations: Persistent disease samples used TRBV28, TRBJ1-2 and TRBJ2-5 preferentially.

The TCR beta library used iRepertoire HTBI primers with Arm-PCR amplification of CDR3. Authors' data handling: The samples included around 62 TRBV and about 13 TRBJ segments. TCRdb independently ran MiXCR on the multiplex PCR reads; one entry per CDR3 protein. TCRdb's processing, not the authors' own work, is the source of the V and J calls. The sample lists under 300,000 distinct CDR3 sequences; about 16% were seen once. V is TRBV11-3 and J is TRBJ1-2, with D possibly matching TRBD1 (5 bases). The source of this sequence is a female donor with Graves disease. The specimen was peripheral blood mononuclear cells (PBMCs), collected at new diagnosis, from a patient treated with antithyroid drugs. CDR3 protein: CASSLDGTEYGYTF. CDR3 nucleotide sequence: TGTGCCAGCAGCTTAGACGGGACCGAGTATGGCTACACCTTC.